This T cell receptor (beta chain) was profiled in a study of T cell changes during pregnancy in multiple sclerosis (dated by TCRdb to 2018 to 2020). In terms of the full investigation: In women with multiple sclerosis, the researchers looked at how the T cell repertoire shifted as pregnancy progressed.

Regarding this clone: Its antigen has not been determined. No much larger clone is present one base from it, and per-base qualities are unavailable.

Trimming takes 1 base off V and 1 base off J; junction bases not matched to a gene: 5. The germline V gene (reference sequence) yields PRHDT for CDR1 and FYEKMQ for CDR2. The CDR3 covers 17 residues, taking in both the cysteine and the phenylalanine. Just CDR3 DNA is preserved here, 51 bases in frame from base 1. Libraries were built with the immunoSEQ multiplex PCR assay. In its TCRdb copy, this immuneACCESS table keeps in-frame sequences only and misses some clones. Where compared with another copy, unresolved V genes explain less than half of these, and the others have no known cause. This sample comprises some 48,000 clones, around 87% of them detected only once. More than 7.5% of the sample is taken by the ten largest.

The input for sequencing was CD8+ T cells from peripheral blood mononuclear cells, taken in the second trimester of pregnancy. The clonotype was recovered from a female donor with multiple sclerosis, enrolled in a pregnancy study. The V and J genes are TRBV13 and TRBJ2-3, and 10 junctional nucleotides match TRBD2. The CDR3 has the sequence CASSLVPLAGGTDTQYF. The base sequence is TGTGCCAGCAGCTTAGTCCCCCTAGCGGGGGGCACAGATACGCAGTATTTT.